At least ten counts were recorded for the clone carrying this T cell receptor beta chain. Its antigen is still unknown. TCRdb ran MiXCR on the reads and lists one entry per CDR3 protein. Counted here are about 110,000 distinct CDR3 sequences, around 31% occurring once; the ten biggest clones make up 40% to 45%. The data were taken from a study of T cell repertoires in cytomegalovirus infection. Study details: CMV infection together with matching HLA type was indicated by public TCR beta signatures. Whole-study results and caveats: Of the TCR beta families, the public ones yielded a cumulative frequency that identified carriers of CMV plus the relevant HLA.

Germline trimming cut 2 bases from V and 5 bases from J; bases unmatched to any gene: 8. Germline V CDR1 and CDR2: MDHEN, SYDVKM. This CDR3 contains 16 residues. The sequences come from CD8+ T cells from cultured PBMCs, collected from culture after CMV antigen stimulation. This sequence originates from a human donor in good health (CMV status not recorded). Some clones in this sample may be carry-over from other donors' samples. This chain connects TRBV28 to TRBJ2-7; 11 nucleotides match TRBD1. CDR3 in amino acids: CASSLPWDRGFHEQYF. CDR3 coding DNA: TGTGCCAGCAGTTTACCTTGGGACAGGGGGTTCCACGAGCAGTACTTC.